Here is one T cell receptor beta chain with its context. Its antigen is not identified. The V end lost 5 bases, the J end lost 4 bases, and 5 bases lay between the germline ends. Germline CDR1 is MNHNY and CDR2 is SVGAGI (reference sequence). CDR3 length: 11 residues. This record comes from a study of cytomegalovirus exposure and HLA in healthy donors. The method was immunoSEQ multiplex PCR; TCRdb's version includes in-frame clones alone and lacks a portion of them. The sample holds about 200,000 clones, around 83% seen once. Study conclusions and caveats: Clusters of TCRs from the first cohort tended to co-occur in the roughly 120 validation repertoires (as a later analysis found). There were a few CMV-associated chains whose specificity for CMV antigens was confirmed in vitro. The listing of about 150 TCR beta chains classed them as cytomegalovirus-associated. Despite most TCR sequences being rare, some public TCRs occurred in many donors.

Sequenced material: PBMCs. The chain combines TRBV6-6 with TRBJ2-5; D unresolved. The sequence derives from a woman aged 30 to 39 in good health and CMV-seropositive. CDR3 sequence: CASSIRETQYF. Here the CDR3 DNA reads TGTGCCAGCAGTATCCGAGAGACCCAGTACTTC.